A single sample is the source of the 10 T cell receptor delta chains below, sequenced in a study of γδ T cells in repeated Plasmodium falciparum infection. Gammadelta T cells were flow-sorted from PBMC into Vgamma9/Vdelta2+ and Vdelta2-negative populations for bulk analysis. TCRdb re-called clones from the multiplex PCR reads via CATT. The sample contains 90,000 to 95,000 delta-chain clones, 0.85% to 1% of which appear only once. Specimen: gamma-delta T cells from blood. These receptors were collected from a pool of human donors (malaria-infected and uninfected, not separated).

As concerns this clone: A far larger clone is just one base off, so this is likely a read error. Other DNA sequences in this sample translate to the same CDR3. The chain is built from TRDV2 and TRDJ1; no reliable D call. TCRdb leaves out the J gene; it was filled in here by matching the DNA to germline. Per the germline V gene, CDR1 is GEAIGNYY and CDR2 is EKD. The CDR3 loop spans 16 amino acids. Trimming shortened V by 3 bases and J by 1 base, and 17 bases separated the two germline ends. Here the CDR3 DNA reads TGTGCCTGTGACCCCGCTTGGGACGCAGGCACCGATAAACTCATCTTT. Its translation: CACDPAWDAGTDKLIF.

This clone was picked up a small number of times. A far bigger clonotype differs at one base, so this is likely a read error. The same CDR3 is also encoded by other DNA sequences in this sample. The chain joins TRDV2 to TRDJ1, with 13 positions matching TRDD3. Because TCRdb records no J gene, it was assigned here through a match of the DNA to germline. This CDR3 has 20 amino acids. The germline CDR1 and CDR2 sequences are GEAIGNYY and EKD. The CDR3 protein is CACDTVQLLGDTGYTDKLIF. For the CDR3, the DNA is TGTGCCTGTGACACCGTCCAACTACTGGGGGATACGGGGTACACCGACAAACTCATCTTT.

The table lists this clone with a few counts. The TCRdb protein comes from a much larger clone and disagrees with this DNA's translation at residue 12, likely due to a read error; the protein given here is derived from the DNA. The chain is built from TRDV1 and TRDJ1, with a possible D match to TRDD3 (5 bases). TCRdb does not report a J gene; here it was assigned by matching the DNA to germline references. CDR3 length equals 15 residues. Germline CDR1 and CDR2: TSWWSYY and QGS. In nucleotides, the CDR3 is TGTGCTCTTGGGGAACTTACCGGGGGTACCGATGAACTCATCTTT. Amino acids: CALGELTGGTDELIF.

This clone was seen more than once but under ten times. This DNA's translation and the protein TCRdb lists, from a much larger clone, do not match at residue 10, likely due to a read error; the protein shown is translated from the DNA. The chain links TRDV2 to TRDJ1; tentatively, D is TRDD2 (5 bases). Here the J gene was assigned by germline matching of the DNA, as TCRdb has none. The CDR3 loop spans 17 amino acids. CDR1 and CDR2 from the germline V gene are GEAIGNYY and EKD. The V gene lost 2 bases and the J gene lost 9 bases, with 27 bases spanning the gap. For the CDR3, the DNA is TGTGCCTGTGACAATTCCTTGTCTTACCTCGAGGGTGGTGAACTCATCTTT. This codes for CACDNSLSYLEGGELIF.

Only a few counts were recorded for this clone. This DNA's translation differs at residue 16 from TCRdb's protein, which comes from a much larger clone; a read error is likely, and the protein shown is translated from the DNA. J is TRDJ1 and V is TRDV1, with 10 positions matching TRDD3. CDR1 is TSWWSYY, CDR2 QGS, per germline. CDR3 length: 17 amino acids. CDR3: CALGERLGDMSTDKLTF. In DNA, the CDR3 is TGTGCTCTTGGGGAACGGCTGGGGGATATGAGCACCGATAAACTCACCTTT.

About this clone: The TCRdb record carries a much larger clone's protein, which differs from this DNA's translation at residue 11; a read error is the likely cause, and the protein listed here is the DNA translation. CDR3 loop: CACDTVGHGGGWNHKEYTDKLIF. The CDR3, as DNA: TGTGCCTGTGACACCGTTGGCCACGGCGGGGGCTGGAACCATAAGGAGTACACCGATAAACTCATCTTT. This sequence joins TRDV2 and TRDJ1, with a possible D match to TRDD3 (5 bases). TCRdb is silent on the J gene; assignment here came from matching the DNA to germline. With 0 bases removed from V and 0 bases from J, the gap between germline ends came to 34 bases. The CDR3 is 23 residues long. CDR1 is GEAIGNYY and CDR2 is EKD in the germline V gene.

A remark on this clone: This DNA's translation differs at residue 6 from TCRdb's protein, which comes from a much larger clone; a read error is likely, and the protein shown is translated from the DNA. As DNA, the CDR3 is TGTGCCTGTGTCTCAGCGGGGGGGACGTACACCGATAAACTCATCTTT. Protein product: CACVSAGGTYTDKLIF. The genes are TRDV2 and TRDJ1, with a weak D call TRDD3 (6 bases). Assignment of the J gene here rests on matching the DNA to germline, because TCRdb gives none. V shed 5 bases and J shed 0 bases, with 18 bases lying between them. The CDR3 is made up of 16 amino acids. CDR1 is GEAIGNYY and CDR2 is EKD in the germline V gene.

Turning to this clone: The protein TCRdb lists belongs to a much larger clone and differs from this DNA's translation at residue 6, which points to a read error; the protein shown is made from the DNA. The rearrangement uses TRDV3 and TRDJ1; the match to TRDD3 covers 9 bases. TCRdb lists no J gene, so it was determined here by aligning the DNA to germline. Germline V lookup: CDR1 TVYSNPD, CDR2 GDNSRS (reference sequence). V was clipped by 4 bases and J by 0 bases; unmatched bases: 9. This CDR3 is 15 amino acids long. CDR3 amino acids: CASWGMRTNTDKLIF. The CDR3 DNA is TGTGCCTCCTGGGGGATGCGAACTAACACCGATAAACTCATCTTT.

With regard to this clone: A far larger clone differs by one base, so this is likely a read error. In the same sample, other DNA sequences code for this CDR3. The chain is built from TRDV1 and TRDJ1, with a possible D match to TRDD3 (6 bases). The J gene, missing from TCRdb, was assigned here through DNA to germline matching. The CDR3 is 18 residues long. V dropped 1 base and J dropped 0 bases, with 18 bases sitting between them. Germline V lookup: CDR1 TSWWSYY, CDR2 QGS. The CDR3, as DNA: TGTGCTCTTGGGGAACCTTTCGGGGGACAAACATACACCGATAAACTCATCTTT. It specifies CALGEPFGGQTYTDKLIF.

In its sample, this clone was seen many times. A read error likely explains why the TCRdb protein, taken from a much larger clone, differs from this DNA's translation at residue 10; the protein shown is translated from the DNA. The rearrangement joins TRDV2 to TRDJ1; 9 bases line up with TRDD3. Matching the DNA to germline supplied the J gene, which TCRdb does not give. Germline assignment: CDR1 GEAIGNYY and CDR2 EKD. V lost 3 bases and J lost 0; bases outside the gene matches: 13. This CDR3 is 18 amino acids long. CDR3 coding DNA: TGTGCCTGTGACCCTTTGACTGGGGGACACTCTGACACCGATAAACTCATCTTT. Residues: CACDPLTGGHSDTDKLIF.